In this sample, the clone carrying this T cell receptor beta chain turned up a few times. The sample belongs to a study of blood T cells in healthy people across ages. Germline-derived CDR1 and CDR2 are MDHEN and SYDVKM. The germline V and J ends were trimmed by 2 bases and 9 bases, with 16 bases remaining between them. The CDR3 loop spans 14 amino acids. A second PCR, run for roughly 7 to 12 cycles, used a sample-barcoded 5' primer plus a J-beta primer mix. TCRdb re-called the 5' RACE reads with MiXCR, one entry per CDR3 protein. The sample includes around 1,500,000 distinct CDR3 sequences, 42% of them seen just once.

The chain couples TRBV28 to TRBJ1-2, with D maybe TRBD1 (5 bases). Material: blood. This TCR was sampled from a woman aged 18 to 35 in good health. CDR3 in amino acids: CASSLPGTVGRYTF. CDR3 DNA: TGTGCCAGCAGTTTACCCGGGACGGTTGGACGCTACACCTTC.